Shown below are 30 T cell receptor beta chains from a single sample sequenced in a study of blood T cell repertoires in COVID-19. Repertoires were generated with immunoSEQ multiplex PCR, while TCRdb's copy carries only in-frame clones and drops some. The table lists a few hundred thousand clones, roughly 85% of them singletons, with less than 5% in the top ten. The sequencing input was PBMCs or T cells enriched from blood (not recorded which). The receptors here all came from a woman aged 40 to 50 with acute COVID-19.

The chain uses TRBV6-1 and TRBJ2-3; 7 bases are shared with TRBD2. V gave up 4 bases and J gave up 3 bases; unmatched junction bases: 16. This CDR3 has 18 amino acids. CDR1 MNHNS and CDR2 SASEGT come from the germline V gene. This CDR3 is CASSGASGYGRRTDTQYF. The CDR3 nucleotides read TGTGCCAGCAGTGGGGCTAGCGGATACGGGAGACGTACAGATACGCAGTATTTT.

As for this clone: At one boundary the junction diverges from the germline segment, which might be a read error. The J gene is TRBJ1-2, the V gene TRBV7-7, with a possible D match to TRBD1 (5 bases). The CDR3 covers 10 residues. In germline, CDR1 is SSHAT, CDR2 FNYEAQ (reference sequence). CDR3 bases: TGTGCCAGCAGCCCAAAAGGACACCCCTTC. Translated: CASSPKGHPF.

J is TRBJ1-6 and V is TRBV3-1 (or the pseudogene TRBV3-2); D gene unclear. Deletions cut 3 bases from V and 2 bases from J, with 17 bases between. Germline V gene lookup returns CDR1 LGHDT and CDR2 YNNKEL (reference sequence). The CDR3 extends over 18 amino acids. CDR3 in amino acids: CASSHALWPAAYNSPLHF. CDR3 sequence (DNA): TGTGCCAGCAGCCATGCCCTGTGGCCCGCGGCCTATAATTCACCCCTCCACTTT.

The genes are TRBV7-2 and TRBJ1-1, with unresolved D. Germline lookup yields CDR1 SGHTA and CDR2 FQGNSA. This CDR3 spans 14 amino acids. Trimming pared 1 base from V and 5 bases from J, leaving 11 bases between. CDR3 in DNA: TGTGCCAGCAGCTTAGAGGGTTGGAGGACTGAAGCTTTCTTT. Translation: CASSLEGWRTEAFF.

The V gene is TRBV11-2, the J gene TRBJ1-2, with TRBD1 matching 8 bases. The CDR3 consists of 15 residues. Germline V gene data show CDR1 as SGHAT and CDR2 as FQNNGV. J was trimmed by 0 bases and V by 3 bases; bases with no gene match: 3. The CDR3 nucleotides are TGTGCCAGCAGCTTGGGACAGGCCCCTAACTATGGCTACACCTTC. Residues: CASSLGQAPNYGYTF.

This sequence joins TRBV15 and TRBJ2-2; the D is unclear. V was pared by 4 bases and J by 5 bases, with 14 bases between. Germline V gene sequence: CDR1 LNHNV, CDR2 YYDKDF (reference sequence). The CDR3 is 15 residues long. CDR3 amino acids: CATSKIMAGTGELFF. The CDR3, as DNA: TGTGCCACCAGCAAAATAATGGCCGGGACCGGGGAGCTGTTTTTT. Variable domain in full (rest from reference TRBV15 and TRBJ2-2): DAMVIQNPRYQVTQFGKPVTLSCSQTLNHNVMYWYQQKSSQAPKLLFHYYDKDFNNEADTPDNFQSRRPNTSFCFLDIRSPGLGDTAMYLCATSKIMAGTGELFFGEGSRLTVL.

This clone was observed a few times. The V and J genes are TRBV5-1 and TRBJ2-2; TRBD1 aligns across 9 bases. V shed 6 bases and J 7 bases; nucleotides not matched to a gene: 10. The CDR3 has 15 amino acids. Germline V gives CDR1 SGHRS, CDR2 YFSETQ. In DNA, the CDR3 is TGCGCCAGCACCTACGGGACAGGGCCGAGCGGGGAGCTGTTTTTT. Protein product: CASTYGTGPSGELFF.

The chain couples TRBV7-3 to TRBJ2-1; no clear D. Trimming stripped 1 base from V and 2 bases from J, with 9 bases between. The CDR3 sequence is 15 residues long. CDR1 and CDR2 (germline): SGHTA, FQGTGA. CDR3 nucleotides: TGTGCCAGCAGCTTAAACCCGGGTACCTACAATGAGCAGTTCTTC. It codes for CASSLNPGTYNEQFF.

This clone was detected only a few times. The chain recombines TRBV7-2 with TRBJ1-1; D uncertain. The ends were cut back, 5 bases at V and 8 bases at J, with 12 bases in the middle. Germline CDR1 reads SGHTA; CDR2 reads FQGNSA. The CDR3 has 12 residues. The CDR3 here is CASSTISPEAFF. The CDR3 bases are TGTGCCAGCAGCACAATTTCACCCGAAGCTTTCTTT.

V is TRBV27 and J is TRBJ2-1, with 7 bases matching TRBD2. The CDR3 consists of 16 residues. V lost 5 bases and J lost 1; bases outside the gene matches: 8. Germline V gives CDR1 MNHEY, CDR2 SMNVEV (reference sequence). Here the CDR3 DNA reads TGTGCCAGCAGTATCCGCCGACTAGCATCCTACAATGAGCAGTTCTTC. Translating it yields CASSIRRLASYNEQFF.

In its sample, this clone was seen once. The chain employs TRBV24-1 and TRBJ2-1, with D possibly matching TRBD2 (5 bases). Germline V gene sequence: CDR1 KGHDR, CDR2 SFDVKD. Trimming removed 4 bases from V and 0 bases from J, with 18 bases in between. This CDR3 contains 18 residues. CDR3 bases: TGTGCCACCAGTGACTCCGATGTAGCGTCGCGCTCCTACAATGAGCAGTTCTTC. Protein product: CATSDSDVASRSYNEQFF.

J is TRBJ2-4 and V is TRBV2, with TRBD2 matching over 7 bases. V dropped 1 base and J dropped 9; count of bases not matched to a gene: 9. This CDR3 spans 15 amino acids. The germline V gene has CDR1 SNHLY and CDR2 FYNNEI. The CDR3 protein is CASSEVGGEWSIQYF. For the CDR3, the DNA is TGTGCCAGCAGTGAAGTGGGAGGGGAATGGAGCATTCAGTACTTC. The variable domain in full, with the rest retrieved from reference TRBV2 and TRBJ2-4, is EPEVTQTPSHQVTQMGQEVILRCVPISNHLYFYWYRQILGQKVEFLVSFYNNEISEKSEIFDDQFSVERPDGSNFTLKIRSTKLEDSAMYFCASSEVGGEWSIQYFGAGTRLSVL.

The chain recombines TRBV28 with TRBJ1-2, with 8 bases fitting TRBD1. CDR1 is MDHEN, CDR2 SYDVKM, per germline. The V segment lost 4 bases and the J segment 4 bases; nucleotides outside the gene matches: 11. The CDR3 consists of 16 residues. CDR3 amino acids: CASSSKQGARGYGYTF. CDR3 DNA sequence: TGTGCCAGCAGTTCAAAGCAGGGGGCGCGGGGCTATGGCTACACCTTC.

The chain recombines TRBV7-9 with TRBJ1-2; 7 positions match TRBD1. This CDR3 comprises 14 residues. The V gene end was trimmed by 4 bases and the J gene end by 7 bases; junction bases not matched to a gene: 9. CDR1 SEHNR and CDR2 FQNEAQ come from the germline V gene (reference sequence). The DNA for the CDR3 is TGTGCCAGCAGCTCCAGACAGGGTAATTCTGGCTACACCTTC. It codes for CASSSRQGNSGYTF.

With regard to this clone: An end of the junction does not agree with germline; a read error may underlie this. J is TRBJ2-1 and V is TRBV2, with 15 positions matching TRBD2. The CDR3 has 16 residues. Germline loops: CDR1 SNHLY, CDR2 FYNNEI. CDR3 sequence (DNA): TGTGCCAGCAGGGAAGGACTAGCGGGAGGGTACAATGAGCAGTTCTTC. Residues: CASREGLAGGYNEQFF.

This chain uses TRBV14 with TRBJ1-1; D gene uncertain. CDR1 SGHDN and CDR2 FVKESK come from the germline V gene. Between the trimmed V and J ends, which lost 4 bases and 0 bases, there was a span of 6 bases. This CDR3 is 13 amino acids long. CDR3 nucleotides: TGTGCCAGCAGCCCCCAGATGAACACTGAAGCTTTCTTT. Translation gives CASSPQMNTEAFF.

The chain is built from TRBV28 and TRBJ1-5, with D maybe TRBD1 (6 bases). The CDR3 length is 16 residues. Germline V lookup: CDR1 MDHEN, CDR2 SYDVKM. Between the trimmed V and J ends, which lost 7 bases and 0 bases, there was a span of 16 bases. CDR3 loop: CASIWGGAGSNQPQHF. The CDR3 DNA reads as TGTGCCAGCATCTGGGGGGGGGCTGGTAGCAATCAGCCCCAGCATTTT.

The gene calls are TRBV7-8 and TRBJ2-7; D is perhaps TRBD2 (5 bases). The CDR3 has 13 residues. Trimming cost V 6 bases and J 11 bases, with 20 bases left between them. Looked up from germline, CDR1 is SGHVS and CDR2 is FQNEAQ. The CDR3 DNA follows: TGTGCCAGCAGTCCGACCCGACAAGGGAGTAAGTACTTC. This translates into CASSPTRQGSKYF.

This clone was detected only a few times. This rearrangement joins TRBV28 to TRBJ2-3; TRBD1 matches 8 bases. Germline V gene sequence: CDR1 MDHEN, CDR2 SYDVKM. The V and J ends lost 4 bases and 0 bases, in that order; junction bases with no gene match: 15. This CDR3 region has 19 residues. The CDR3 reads CASSSRTGKGLSSTDTQYF. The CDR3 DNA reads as TGTGCCAGCAGTTCTCGGACAGGGAAGGGACTTTCTAGCACAGATACGCAGTATTTT.

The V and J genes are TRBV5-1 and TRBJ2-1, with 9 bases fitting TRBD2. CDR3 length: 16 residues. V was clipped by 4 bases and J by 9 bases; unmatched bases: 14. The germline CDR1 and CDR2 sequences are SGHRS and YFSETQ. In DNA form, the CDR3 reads TGCGCCAGCAGCCCGGTACCTAGCGGGATGGTGGGTGAGCAGTTCTTC. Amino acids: CASSPVPSGMVGEQFF.

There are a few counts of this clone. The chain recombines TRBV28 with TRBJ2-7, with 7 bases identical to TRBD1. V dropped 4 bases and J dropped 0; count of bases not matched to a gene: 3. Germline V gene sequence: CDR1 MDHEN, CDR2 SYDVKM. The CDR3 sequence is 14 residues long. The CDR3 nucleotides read TGTGCCAGCAGTTCGGGACAGTCCTCCTACGAGCAGTACTTC. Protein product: CASSSGQSSYEQYF.

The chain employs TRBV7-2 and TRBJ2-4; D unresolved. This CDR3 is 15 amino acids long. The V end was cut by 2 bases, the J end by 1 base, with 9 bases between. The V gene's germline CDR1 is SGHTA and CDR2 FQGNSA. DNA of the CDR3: TGTGCCAGCAGCTTATATAGCATTGCCAAAAACATTCAGTACTTC. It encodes CASSLYSIAKNIQYF.

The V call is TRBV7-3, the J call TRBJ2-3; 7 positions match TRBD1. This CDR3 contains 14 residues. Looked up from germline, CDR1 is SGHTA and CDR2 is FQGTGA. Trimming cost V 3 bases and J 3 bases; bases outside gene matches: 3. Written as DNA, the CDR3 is TGTGCCAGCAGCTTGACAGGGCGGACAGATACGCAGTATTTT. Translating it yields CASSLTGRTDTQYF.

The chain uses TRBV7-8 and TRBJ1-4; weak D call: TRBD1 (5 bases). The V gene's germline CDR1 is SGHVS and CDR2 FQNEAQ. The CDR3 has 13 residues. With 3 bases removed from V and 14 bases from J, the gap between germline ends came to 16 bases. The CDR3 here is CASSFVAGQGLFF. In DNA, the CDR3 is TGTGCCAGCAGCTTTGTAGCGGGGCAAGGTCTGTTTTTT.

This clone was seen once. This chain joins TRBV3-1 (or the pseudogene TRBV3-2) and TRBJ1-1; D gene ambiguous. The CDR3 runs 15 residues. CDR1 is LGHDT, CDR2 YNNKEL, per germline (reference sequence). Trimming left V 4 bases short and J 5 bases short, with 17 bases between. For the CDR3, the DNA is TGTGCCAGCAGCCGAAGCGCTCCCCAAGAAACTGAAGCTTTCTTT. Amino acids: CASSRSAPQETEAFF.

This CDR3 reads CASSFPTGAYGYTF. CDR3 nucleotides: TGTGCCAGCAGCTTCCCGACAGGGGCGTATGGCTACACCTTC. The chain carries TRBV7-2 and TRBJ1-2; the match to TRBD1 covers 8 bases. This CDR3 has 14 residues. Germline V gene data show CDR1 as SGHTA and CDR2 as FQGNSA. Trimming at V came to 3 bases and at J to 5 bases, leaving 5 bases not matched to a gene.

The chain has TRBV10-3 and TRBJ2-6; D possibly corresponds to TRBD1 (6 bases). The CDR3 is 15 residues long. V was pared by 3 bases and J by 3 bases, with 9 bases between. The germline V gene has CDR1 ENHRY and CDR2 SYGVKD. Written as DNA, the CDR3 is TGTGCCATCAGTGATAACAGGGATGGGGCCAACGTCCTGACTTTC. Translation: CAISDNRDGANVLTF.

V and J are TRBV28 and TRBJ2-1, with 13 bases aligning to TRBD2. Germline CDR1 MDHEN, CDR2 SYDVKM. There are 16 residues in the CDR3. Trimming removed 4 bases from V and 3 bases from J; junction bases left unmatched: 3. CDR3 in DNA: TGTGCCAGCAGTTCCGGGACTAGCGGGAACTACAATGAGCAGTTCTTC. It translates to CASSSGTSGNYNEQFF.

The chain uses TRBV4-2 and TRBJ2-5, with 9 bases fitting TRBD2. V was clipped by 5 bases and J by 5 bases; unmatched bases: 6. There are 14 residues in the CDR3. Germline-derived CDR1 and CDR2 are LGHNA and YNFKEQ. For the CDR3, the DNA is TGTGCCAGCAGCGTTAGCGGGAGATCGGAGACCCAGTACTTC. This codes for CASSVSGRSETQYF.

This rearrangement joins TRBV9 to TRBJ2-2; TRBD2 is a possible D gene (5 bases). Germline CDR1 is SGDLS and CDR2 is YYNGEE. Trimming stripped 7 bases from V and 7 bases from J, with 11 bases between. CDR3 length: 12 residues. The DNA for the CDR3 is TGTGCCAGCCGTGGGAGAGGCGGGGAGCTGTTTTTT. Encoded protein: CASRGRGGELFF.